The source of this T cell receptor (beta chain) is a study of identical twins. Overall study findings and caveats: Sequences that were out-of-frame, alpha and twin-shared displayed an excess of low generation probability.

This clonotype was seen only a few times. Its target is not known. With template switching, a universal primer site was added, and the cDNA carried unique molecular identifiers. One entry per CDR3 protein results from TCRdb running MiXCR on the 5' RACE reads. Here the sample spans nearly 650,000 distinct CDR3 sequences, under 8.5% being singletons. Trimming took 4 bases from V and 4 from J; bases not matched to a gene: 2. The CDR3 has 12 amino acids. In germline, CDR1 is SQVTM, CDR2 ANQGSEA. This sample also belongs to another study, concerning yellow fever vaccine responses in identical twins.

Sequenced sample: PBMCs. This clonotype was sampled from a woman between 18 and 30 years old in good health. V and J are TRBV29-1 and TRBJ2-7, with 9 bases that match TRBD1. CDR3 sequence: CSVGQGGYEQYF. The CDR3 nucleotides read TGCAGCGTTGGACAGGGGGGGTACGAGCAGTACTTC.